The clone carrying this TCR beta chain was counted a few times. The data are from a study of blood T cells in healthy people across ages. The CDR3 has 14 amino acids. Germline CDR1 is SNHLY and CDR2 is FYNNEI. With 7 bases clipped from V and 6 bases from J, the junction kept 5 bases outside the gene matches. A second PCR of roughly 6 to 12 cycles used a sample-barcoded 5' primer and a J-beta primer mix. Every molecule of cDNA carried a tag from a template-switch adaptor with 12 random nucleotides. From the 5' RACE reads, TCRdb called clonotypes with MiXCR, one entry per CDR3 protein. The table shows hundreds of thousands of distinct CDR3 sequences, with 20% to 25% occurring only once.

Sequenced material: blood. This receptor was obtained from a man in his 70s in good health. The rearrangement joins TRBV2 to TRBJ2-2, with 10 bases fitting TRBD2. CDR3 bases: TGTGCCAGCACGAGGACTAGCGGATCCGGGGAGCTGTTTTTT. Translation: CASTRTSGSGELFF.